This TCR beta chain came from a study of blood T cell repertoires in COVID-19. At the level of the study: COVID-19 samples from acute and convalescent phases originated in the United States, Italy and Spain. Nucleic acid was either cDNA or gDNA, and it came from T cells, B-cell-depleted T cells, or PBMCs.

The table came from immunoSEQ multiplex PCR; TCRdb's copy has only in-frame clones and leaves some out. The table lists over 95,000 clones, 84% of them singletons, with 17% in the top ten. Trimming at V came to 7 bases and at J to 3 bases, leaving 10 bases not matched to a gene. Germline CDR1 and CDR2: SGHRS and YFSETQ. This CDR3 spans 15 amino acids. This receptor was identified in a woman in her sixties or seventies with acute or convalescent COVID-19. The material sequenced was peripheral blood. The chain combines TRBV5-1 with TRBJ2-7; 10 bases map to TRBD1. CDR3 in DNA: TGCGCCAGCCGGGCCGGGACAGGGGACTTCTACGAGCAGTACTTC. Its translation: CASRAGTGDFYEQYF.